One sample yielded the 32 T cell receptor beta chains listed below, sequenced in a study of identical twins. TCRdb fed the 5' RACE reads into MiXCR, producing one record per CDR3 protein. The sample contains about 890,000 distinct CDR3 sequences, around an eighth of which appear only once. These data were also reused for a study on yellow fever vaccine responses in identical twins.

Input material: PBMCs. Source of these receptors: a woman in her late teens or twenties in good health.

The table lists this clonotype with a few counts. The V gene is TRBV5-1, the J gene TRBJ2-4, with D uncertain. This CDR3 is 16 amino acids long. Germline V gene sequence: CDR1 SGHRS, CDR2 YFSETQ. V was pared by 4 bases and J by 0 bases, with 14 bases between. The DNA for the CDR3 is TGCGCCAGCAGCACAAAGCCTCAGGTAGCCAAAAACATTCAGTACTTC. This codes for CASSTKPQVAKNIQYF.

V usage is TRBV5-1 and J usage is TRBJ2-6, with D unresolved. V was shortened by 5 bases and J by 0 bases, with 9 bases between the two germline ends. The CDR3 is 15 amino acids. Germline CDR1 reads SGHRS; CDR2 reads YFSETQ. This CDR3 is CASSFRFSGANVLTF. The CDR3, as DNA: TGCGCCAGCAGTTTCAGGTTCTCTGGGGCCAACGTCCTGACTTTC.

The rearrangement joins TRBV24-1 to TRBJ2-1; D remains unclear. The V and J ends lost 2 bases and 9 bases respectively, with 7 bases between them. CDR3 length: 12 residues. CDR1 and CDR2 (germline): KGHDR, SFDVKD. The CDR3 nucleotides read TGTGCCACCAGTGATTCCCGGACTGAGCAGTTCTTC. Its protein is CATSDSRTEQFF.

The gene calls are TRBV12-3 or TRBV12-4 and TRBJ1-1; tentatively, D is TRBD1 (5 bases). The V gene lost 6 bases and the J gene lost 1 base, with 15 bases spanning the gap. This CDR3 is built from 15 residues. The CDR3 region is CASRFPDRANTEAFF. The CDR3 bases are TGTGCCAGCAGGTTTCCCGACAGAGCGAACACTGAAGCTTTCTTT.

This rearrangement joins TRBV15 to TRBJ2-5; D is possibly TRBD2 (7 bases). Germline CDR1 reads LNHNV; CDR2 reads YYDKDF (reference sequence). V was clipped by 0 bases and J by 5 bases, with 16 bases between them. The CDR3 has 16 residues. CDR3 DNA sequence: TGTGCCACCAGCAGAGATAGGGGGGGAGGCAGGGAGACCCAGTACTTC. Translation gives CATSRDRGGGRETQYF.

This clonotype showed up just a few times. The chain carries TRBV27 and TRBJ2-2; D is uncertain. This CDR3 comprises 13 residues. Trimming removed 5 bases at V and 4 bases at J, with 8 bases between. Germline V gives CDR1 MNHEY, CDR2 SMNVEV (reference sequence). CDR3 protein: CASSQLTTGELFF. In DNA form, the CDR3 reads TGTGCCAGCAGTCAGCTTACCACCGGGGAGCTGTTTTTT.

The gene calls are TRBV10-2 and TRBJ2-3, with 11 bases lining up with TRBD1. V lost 6 bases to trimming and J lost 5 bases; unmatched junction nucleotides: 7. Germline V gene lookup returns CDR1 WSHSY and CDR2 SAAADI. This CDR3 is 15 amino acids long. This chain's CDR3 is CASRLGTGGEDTQYF. The CDR3 nucleotides read TGCGCCAGCAGACTCGGGACAGGGGGGGAAGATACGCAGTATTTT.

The chain combines TRBV28 with TRBJ1-1; TRBD1 matches 7 bases. Looked up from germline, CDR1 is MDHEN and CDR2 is SYDVKM. V lost 7 bases to trimming and J lost 1 base; unmatched junction nucleotides: 12. This CDR3 comprises 16 residues. CDR3 protein: CASMEGGAGRNTEAFF. CDR3 DNA sequence: TGTGCCAGCATGGAAGGGGGCGCGGGAAGGAACACTGAAGCTTTCTTT.

This clonotype was seen only a few times. V is TRBV12-3 or TRBV12-4 and J is TRBJ1-1; D is perhaps TRBD1 (5 bases). Deletions cut 5 bases from V and 4 bases from J, with 17 bases between. This CDR3 spans 15 amino acids. The CDR3 is CASSARVDPITEAFF. The CDR3 bases are TGTGCCAGCAGTGCCAGGGTCGACCCGATCACTGAAGCTTTCTTT.

This chain uses TRBV7-9 with TRBJ2-2; weak D call: TRBD2 (5 bases). Germline V gene lookup returns CDR1 SEHNR and CDR2 FQNEAQ (reference sequence). The CDR3 loop spans 15 amino acids. V was trimmed by 2 bases and J by 1 base, leaving 8 bases between them. The CDR3 loop is CASSLWGENTGELFF. CDR3 DNA sequence: TGTGCCAGCAGCTTATGGGGAGAGAACACCGGGGAGCTGTTTTTT.

This chain connects TRBV5-4 to TRBJ1-1, with TRBD1 matching 8 bases. Germline trimming cut 0 bases from V and 5 bases from J; bases unmatched to any gene: 6. Germline-derived CDR1 and CDR2 are SGHNT and YYREEE (reference sequence). The CDR3 is 15 residues long. The CDR3 region has the DNA TGTGCCAGCAGCTTGGGATCGGACAGGGCGACTGAAGCTTTCTTT. It specifies CASSLGSDRATEAFF.

This chain connects TRBV18 to TRBJ2-7; 10 nucleotides line up with TRBD2. CDR3 length equals 13 residues. The germline gives CDR1 KGHSH, CDR2 LQKENI. V shed 5 bases and J 4 bases; nucleotides not matched to a gene: 2. CDR3 coding DNA: TGTGCCAGCTCAACGGGACTAGCGTACGAGCAGTACTTC. Amino acid sequence: CASSTGLAYEQYF.

This clonotype was recorded a few times. The chain employs TRBV3-1 and TRBJ2-1; D unresolved. This CDR3 region has 14 residues. Germline loops: CDR1 LGHDT, CDR2 YNNKEL (reference sequence). Trimming shortened V by 0 bases and J by 6 bases, and 9 bases separated the two germline ends. The CDR3 nucleotides read TGTGCCAGCAGCCAAGAGTGGTTGAGCAATGAGCAGTTCTTC. This codes for CASSQEWLSNEQFF.

The genes are TRBV10-2 and TRBJ1-6, with D possibly being TRBD1 (5 bases). This CDR3 comprises 15 residues. V lost 2 bases and J 7 bases, leaving 12 bases between the germline ends. Germline CDR1 WSHSY, CDR2 SAAADI. The CDR3 sequence is CASSESQGENSPLHF. CDR3 DNA: TGCGCCAGCAGTGAGAGCCAGGGTGAAAATTCACCCCTCCACTTT.

This clonotype was picked up a small number of times. The chain links TRBV6-5 to TRBJ2-7, with D tentatively TRBD1 or TRBD2 (5 bases each). Looked up from germline, CDR1 is MNHEY and CDR2 is SVGAGI. The CDR3 extends over 15 amino acids. V dropped 2 bases and J dropped 4 bases, with 15 bases sitting between them. The CDR3 here is CASSYALGELYEQYF. In nucleotides, the CDR3 is TGTGCCAGCAGTTACGCGCTGGGGGAATTATACGAGCAGTACTTC.

The chain joins TRBV10-2 to TRBJ1-1; perhaps TRBD1 as D (6 bases). The CDR3 spans 14 residues. V lost 6 bases, J lost 1 base, and 12 bases lay in between. Germline assignment: CDR1 WSHSY and CDR2 SAAADI. CDR3 region: CASRGARGNTEAFF. CDR3 bases: TGCGCCAGCAGGGGGGCCAGGGGGAACACTGAAGCTTTCTTT.

This clonotype was seen a handful of times. V and J are TRBV5-1 and TRBJ1-2; D is possibly TRBD1 (5 bases). Trimming left V 4 bases short and J 3 bases short, with 16 bases between. CDR3 length equals 15 residues. Per the germline V gene, CDR1 is SGHRS and CDR2 is YFSETQ. CDR3 DNA: TGCGCCAGCAGCCCGGGGGGGAGCGGGCACTATGGCTACACCTTC. Amino acid sequence: CASSPGGSGHYGYTF.

The chain uses TRBV7-8 and TRBJ2-7, with 7 bases identical to TRBD2. V lost 5 bases, J lost 6 bases, and 7 bases stayed unmatched. Germline-derived CDR1 and CDR2 are SGHVS and FQNEAQ. This CDR3 has 13 residues. For the CDR3, the DNA is TGTGCCAGCAGCCCCGTCCCGGGGGGCGAGCAGTACTTC. It is translated as CASSPVPGGEQYF.

This clonotype was detected many times. The chain combines TRBV10-3 with TRBJ1-1, with TRBD1 as a possible D gene (5 bases). Germline CDR1 ENHRY, CDR2 SYGVKD. Trimming stripped 11 bases from V and 6 bases from J, with 13 bases between. The CDR3 sequence is 11 residues long. CDR3 in amino acids: CAATTTAEAFF. Here the CDR3 DNA reads TGTGCCGCTACTACGACAGCTGAAGCTTTCTTT.

This clonotype was counted once. The chain uses TRBV19 and TRBJ2-7, with a possible D match to TRBD1 (5 bases). The CDR3 has 11 residues. Trimming took off 8 bases at V and 2 bases at J, with 7 bases between the two ends. Germline CDR1 is LNHDA and CDR2 is SQIVND (reference sequence). The CDR3 loop is CASRQPYEQYV. As DNA, the CDR3 is TGTGCCAGTCGACAGCCCTACGAGCAGTACGTC.

This clonotype came up a few times. The chain is built from TRBV27 and TRBJ2-1; possibly TRBD1 or TRBD2 for D (5 bases each). CDR1 is MNHEY, CDR2 SMNVEV, per germline (reference sequence). Trimming left V 5 bases short and J 2 bases short, with 16 bases between. This CDR3 is 16 amino acids long. The CDR3: CASSIAGDGPYNEQFF. The CDR3 bases are TGTGCCAGCAGTATCGCCGGGGACGGGCCCTACAATGAGCAGTTCTTC.

The gene calls are TRBV10-3 and TRBJ2-3; maybe TRBD2 (5 bases). Trimming shortened V by 7 bases and J by 5 bases, and 16 bases separated the two germline ends. Per the germline V gene, CDR1 is ENHRY and CDR2 is SYGVKD. The CDR3 runs to 14 residues. In nucleotides, the CDR3 is TGTGCCATCACCGAAGGAATTAGCGTAGATACGCAGTATTTT. It codes for CAITEGISVDTQYF.

The rearrangement joins TRBV28 to TRBJ1-6, with a possible D match to TRBD1 (5 bases). Germline V gene sequence: CDR1 MDHEN, CDR2 SYDVKM. Trimming took 7 bases from V and 8 from J, leaving 27 bases between them. The CDR3 has 18 amino acids. The CDR3 region has the DNA TGTGCCAGCATCGGACCTGGCAGGGCCGCCCCCGGGGATTCACCCCTCCACTTT. Translated, it gives CASIGPGRAAPGDSPLHF.

J is TRBJ1-3 and V is TRBV25-1; D gene uncertain. Germline V CDR1 and CDR2: MGHDK, SYGVNS. With 3 bases removed from V and 0 bases from J, the gap between germline ends came to 9 bases. This CDR3 region has 15 residues. The CDR3 nucleotides read TGTGCCAGCAGTGAGAGCCGGGACTCTGGAAACACCATATATTTT. Translating it yields CASSESRDSGNTIYF.

J is TRBJ1-5 and V is TRBV6-1; D unclear. V was shortened by 1 base and J by 0 bases, with 10 bases between the two germline ends. This CDR3 has 16 residues. CDR1 is MNHNS and CDR2 is SASEGT in the germline V gene. The CDR3 nucleotides read TGTGCCAGCAGTGAAGATTGGGTCTATAGCAATCAGCCCCAGCATTTT. It codes for CASSEDWVYSNQPQHF.

This clonotype was seen a handful of times. The gene calls are TRBV20-1 and TRBJ2-1; D gene unclear. V dropped 0 bases and J dropped 8 bases, with 17 bases sitting between them. Germline values: CDR1 DFQATT, CDR2 SNEGSKA (reference sequence). This CDR3 comprises 15 residues. CDR3 amino acids: CSARDSKTKSDEQFF. In nucleotides, the CDR3 is TGCAGTGCTAGAGACTCGAAGACCAAAAGCGATGAGCAGTTCTTC.

This clonotype showed up just a few times. The chain has TRBV7-2 and TRBJ2-5; tentatively, D is TRBD2 (5 bases). V lost 2 bases, J lost 4 bases, and 17 bases lay in between. There are 16 residues in the CDR3. CDR1 is SGHTA and CDR2 is FQGNSA in the germline V gene. The CDR3 sequence is CASSLLYSGGGETQYF. In DNA, the CDR3 is TGTGCCAGCAGCTTACTGTACAGCGGAGGTGGAGAGACCCAGTACTTC.

V gene TRBV14 combines with J gene TRBJ1-1, with D unresolved. CDR1 SGHDN and CDR2 FVKESK come from the germline V gene. The V gene lost 1 base and the J gene lost 12 bases, with 12 bases spanning the gap. The CDR3 spans 12 residues. For the CDR3, the DNA is TGTGCCAGCAGCCAAGCGGGGTTGCGACCTTTCTTT. This codes for CASSQAGLRPFF.

This clonotype was detected only a few times. J is TRBJ2-1 and V is TRBV24-1; TRBD2 aligns across 15 bases. This CDR3 is built from 18 residues. V dropped 4 bases and J dropped 8; count of bases not matched to a gene: 11. The germline gives CDR1 KGHDR, CDR2 SFDVKD. The CDR3 loop reads CATSETGTSGRFLDEQFF. In nucleotides, the CDR3 is TGTGCCACCAGTGAGACTGGGACTAGCGGGAGGTTCTTGGATGAGCAGTTCTTC.

The table lists this clonotype with a few counts. The chain has TRBV20-1 and TRBJ2-3; 11 bases align to TRBD1. CDR1 is DFQATT and CDR2 is SNEGSKA in the germline V gene (reference sequence). The trim removed 5 bases at V and 4 bases at J, leaving 5 bases unmatched. The CDR3 is 14 residues long. The CDR3 spells CSARPGQGADTQYF. The CDR3 DNA is TGCAGTGCTCGTCCGGGACAGGGGGCAGATACGCAGTATTTT.

This clonotype was seen only a few times. The rearrangement uses TRBV20-1 and TRBJ1-6; the D is unclear. Between the trimmed V and J ends, which lost 6 bases and 9 bases, there was a span of 12 bases. Germline V gene sequence: CDR1 DFQATT, CDR2 SNEGSKA (reference sequence). CDR3 length: 12 residues. CDR3 protein: CSAEATLSPLHF. CDR3 sequence (DNA): TGCAGTGCCGAGGCTACCCTTTCACCCCTCCACTTT.

This clonotype showed up just a few times. The chain employs TRBV20-1 and TRBJ1-1, with 7 bases identical to TRBD1. V was pared by 0 bases and J by 1 base, with 2 bases of the junction left unmatched. Germline V gene data show CDR1 as DFQATT and CDR2 as SNEGSKA (reference sequence). This CDR3 spans 14 amino acids. CDR3 sequence reads: CSAREGQPNTEAFF. For the CDR3, the DNA is TGCAGTGCTAGAGAGGGACAGCCGAACACTGAAGCTTTCTTT.